The clone carrying this T cell receptor (beta chain) was counted only a few times. Its target is not known. These data belong to a study of graft-versus-host responses after intestinal transplantation. Trimming left V 2 bases short and J 3 bases short, with 14 bases between. CDR3 length: 15 amino acids. Germline V gives CDR1 SGHDT, CDR2 YYEEEE. The table came from immunoSEQ multiplex PCR; TCRdb's copy has only in-frame clones and leaves some out. The sample holds about 88,000 clones, about 95% seen once. The clonotype originates from a human donor who was the organ donor for an intestinal transplant. The chain recombines TRBV5-6 with TRBJ1-2, with TRBD1 as a possible D gene (5 bases). The specimen comprised unstimulated CD4+ T cells sorted from spleen or lymph node cells, sampled before transplant. CDR3: CASSFGLDKYYGYTF. In DNA, the CDR3 is TGTGCCAGCAGCTTCGGTCTGGACAAATACTATGGCTACACCTTC.